This entry concerns a single T cell receptor beta chain. Its cognate antigen is unknown. This record comes from a study of T cells in Graves' hyperthyroidism and ophthalmopathy. On the study more broadly: The initial diagnosis was the point when peripheral blood was collected, ahead of any treatment.

Findings and caveats of the study: The majority of expanded thyroid clonotypes above 0.001 also appeared in blood.

The investigators amplified TCR beta CDR3 regions from RNA transcripts. HTBI primers were used for first-round RT-PCR of the TCR CDR3. TCRdb redid the calling of the multiplex PCR reads with MiXCR, one entry per CDR3 protein. The sample lists around 690,000 distinct CDR3 sequences; less than 25% were seen once. Uncontrolled infection, other autoimmune disease, pregnancy or lactation disqualified patients from enrolment. 10 ml fresh peripheral blood yielded the PBMCs. V lost 7 bases to trimming and J lost 3 bases; unmatched junction nucleotides: 7. The CDR3 runs 15 residues. The V call is TRBV12-3 or TRBV12-4, the J call TRBJ2-2, with 8 bases matching TRBD1. The sequenced sample was blood. This TCR was recovered from a man aged 30-40 years with Graves' ophthalmopathy. The CDR3 spells CASIPGTGHTGELFF. The DNA of the CDR3 is TGTGCCAGCATCCCCGGGACAGGTCACACCGGGGAGCTGTTTTTT.